The 13 T cell receptor beta chains listed next were all sequenced from one sample in a study of blood T cell repertoires in COVID-19. TCRdb's table, derived via immunoSEQ multiplex PCR, lists solely in-frame clones and lacks some. Of 110,000 to 150,000 clones listed, 65% to 80% are singletons. Sequencing input: peripheral blood. These TCRs come from a man in his 60s with acute or convalescent COVID-19.

The CDR3, as DNA: TGTGCCTGGAGTGTATTATCGCGAGGGGGTGAGCAGTTCTTC. It specifies CAWSVLSRGGEQFF. V usage is TRBV30 and J usage is TRBJ2-1, with a possible D match to TRBD1 (6 bases). This CDR3 comprises 14 residues. Between the trimmed V and J ends, which lost 0 bases and 9 bases, there was a span of 15 bases. The germline V gene has CDR1 GTSNPN and CDR2 SVGIG (reference sequence).

A remark on this clone: Relative to the germline gene, one junction end is altered; a read error may explain this. The V and J genes are TRBV3-1 (or the pseudogene TRBV3-2) and TRBJ2-1, with 10 bases lining up with TRBD2. This CDR3 contains 12 residues. The germline V gene encodes CDR1 LGHDT and CDR2 YNNKEL (reference sequence). CDR3 loop: CASRRLAGEQFF. In DNA, the CDR3 is TGCGCCAGCAGAAGACTAGCGGGCGAGCAGTTCTTC.

The chain joins TRBV28 to TRBJ1-2; tentatively, D is TRBD1 (6 bases). Per the germline V gene, CDR1 is MDHEN and CDR2 is SYDVKM. The germline V and J ends were trimmed by 2 bases and 10 bases, with 11 bases remaining between them. This CDR3 contains 12 residues. The DNA for the CDR3 is TGTGCCAGCAGTTTAAGAGGACAGAACTACACCTTC. Encoded protein: CASSLRGQNYTF.

The J gene is TRBJ2-5, the V gene TRBV5-4; TRBD2 matches 7 bases. Germline loops: CDR1 SGHNT, CDR2 YYREEE (reference sequence). Trimming at V came to 1 base and at J to 2 bases, leaving 5 bases not matched to a gene. CDR3 length: 15 amino acids. The CDR3 spells CASSLPMGGQETQYF. CDR3 DNA sequence: TGTGCCAGCAGCTTGCCTATGGGGGGGCAAGAGACCCAGTACTTC.

This clone was seen only a few times. The chain is built from TRBV7-9 and TRBJ1-5, with a tentative D call TRBD1 (5 bases). The CDR3 is 15 amino acids. Germline V lookup: CDR1 SEHNR, CDR2 FQNEAQ (reference sequence). The V gene lost 5 bases and the J gene lost 1 base, with 12 bases spanning the gap. The CDR3 region has the DNA TGTGCCAGCAGCGCATCGACAGTGAGCAATCAGCCCCAGCATTTT. Translated, it gives CASSASTVSNQPQHF.

This clone was found a few times. This sequence joins TRBV9 and TRBJ2-1, with TRBD1 matching 8 bases. V lost 1 base and J lost 9; bases outside the gene matches: 3. The CDR3 is made up of 13 amino acids. CDR1 and CDR2 (germline): SGDLS, YYNGEE. The CDR3: CASSVQGATEQFF. Here the CDR3 DNA reads TGTGCCAGCAGCGTACAGGGGGCTACTGAGCAGTTCTTC. The full variable domain, rest sourced from reference TRBV9 and TRBJ2-1, is DSGVTQTPKHLITATGQRVTLRCSPRSGDLSVYWYQQSLDQGLQFLIQYYNGEERAKGNILERFSAQQFPDLHSELNLSSLELGDSALYFCASSVQGATEQFFGPGTRLTVL.

This clone turned up a few times. The genes are TRBV29-1 and TRBJ1-2; possibly TRBD1 for D (6 bases). The CDR3 has 13 amino acids. Germline-derived CDR1 and CDR2 are SQVTM and ANQGSEA. V lost 7 bases and J lost 5, with 17 bases in between. CDR3 coding DNA: TGCAGCGCCCGGAGGGGAGGGGGTTATGGCTACACCTTC. As protein: CSARRGGGYGYTF.

The rearrangement joins TRBV4-3 to TRBJ1-4; the D gene is possibly TRBD1 (6 bases). From germline, CDR1 is LGHNA and CDR2 YSLEER. This CDR3 is 15 amino acids long. Trimming removed 0 bases from V and 7 bases from J, with 12 bases in between. The CDR3: CASSQDWVGGEKLFF. Written as DNA, the CDR3 is TGCGCCAGCAGCCAAGATTGGGTAGGGGGTGAAAAACTGTTTTTT.

The J gene is TRBJ2-3, the V gene TRBV7-9; D may be TRBD2 (6 bases). Looked up from germline, CDR1 is SEHNR and CDR2 is FQNEAQ (reference sequence). The V end was cut by 4 bases, the J end by 2 bases, with 19 bases between. CDR3 length: 17 residues. The CDR3 spells CASSSLGGAEVTDTQYF. CDR3 nucleotides: TGTGCCAGCAGCTCTCTAGGCGGGGCAGAAGTCACAGATACGCAGTATTTT. Complete variable domain (other parts from reference TRBV7-9 and TRBJ2-3): DTGVSQNPRHKITKRGQNVTFRCDPISEHNRLYWYRQTLGQGPEFLTYFQNEAQLEKSRLLSDRFSAERPKGSFSTLEIQRTEQGDSAMYLCASSSLGGAEVTDTQYFGPGTRLTVL.

The rearrangement links TRBV7-2 to TRBJ2-1; no reliable D call. CDR1 and CDR2 (germline): SGHTA, FQGNSA. The CDR3 sequence is 9 residues long. V was pared by 5 bases and J by 10 bases, with 3 bases between. CDR3 loop: CASSIEQFF. The CDR3 region has the DNA TGTGCCAGCAGCATAGAGCAGTTCTTC.

V is TRBV11-2 and J is TRBJ1-4, with TRBD1 matching 8 bases. Germline trimming cut 4 bases from V and 1 base from J; bases unmatched to any gene: 5. The CDR3 extends over 16 amino acids. CDR1 and CDR2 from the germline V gene are SGHAT and FQNNGV. The CDR3 spells CASSSGGGQTNEKLFF. The CDR3 nucleotides are TGTGCCAGCAGCTCAGGGGGCGGGCAAACTAATGAAAAACTGTTTTTT. Based on the CDR3 plus reference TRBV11-2 and TRBJ1-4, the full variable domain is EAGVAQSPRYKIIEKRQSVAFWCNPISGHATLYWYQQILGQGPKLLIQFQNNGVVDDSQLPKDRFSAERLKGVDSTLKIQPAKLEDSAVYLCASSSGGGQTNEKLFFGSGTQLSVL.

This clone was seen a handful of times. The gene calls are TRBV24-1 and TRBJ1-5; D might be TRBD1 (6 bases). Germline V gives CDR1 KGHDR, CDR2 SFDVKD. Between the trimmed V and J ends, which lost 1 base and 0 bases, there was a span of 12 bases. This CDR3 contains 17 residues. CDR3 nucleotides: TGTGCCACCAGTGATTTACAGGGTTGGAATAGCAATCAGCCCCAGCATTTT. Translating gives CATSDLQGWNSNQPQHF.

The chain carries TRBV12-3 or TRBV12-4 and TRBJ1-2; no reliable D call. This CDR3 spans 11 amino acids. V lost 5 bases, J lost 5 bases, and 6 bases lay in between. The CDR3 DNA reads TGTGCCAGCAGTGAGCGATATGGCTACACCTTC. Protein: CASSERYGYTF.